The 22 T cell receptor beta chains reported below all come from one sample, sequenced in a study of shared clonotypes between healthy human individuals. Assay used: immunoSEQ multiplex PCR; TCRdb lists only in-frame clones, some missing. The table records over a million clones, approximately 98% of them present only once. Specimen: naive CD4+ T cells sorted from blood. Stated subset: CD45RA+ positively selected. These receptors were taken from a man aged 25-40 years in good health.

This clone was detected once. The rearrangement uses TRBV30 and TRBJ1-1; D may be TRBD1 (6 bases). This CDR3 has 10 residues. Germline V gene data show CDR1 as GTSNPN and CDR2 as SVGIG (reference sequence). The CDR3 loop reads CAHEGAEAFF. CDR3 nucleotides: TGTGCACACGAGGGGGCTGAAGCTTTCTTT. The full variable domain, its missing parts supplied by reference TRBV30 and TRBJ1-1, is SQTIHQWPATLVQPVGSPLSLECTVEGTSNPNLYWYRQAAGRGLQLLFYSVGIGQISSEVPQNLSASRPQDRQFILSSKKLLLSDSGFYLCAHEGAEAFFGQGTRLTVV.

The chain joins TRBV7-6 to TRBJ2-3; D unclear. Between the trimmed V and J ends, which lost 4 bases and 0 bases, there was a span of 11 bases. Germline lookup yields CDR1 SGHVS and CDR2 FNYEAQ. CDR3 size: 15 residues. CDR3 in amino acids: CASSSIGTSTDTQYF. CDR3 coding DNA: TGTGCCAGCAGCTCCATAGGCACTAGCACAGATACGCAGTATTTT.

The V gene is TRBV4-3, the J gene TRBJ2-1, with D unresolved. This CDR3 region has 15 residues. Trimming removed 0 bases at V and 9 bases at J, with 15 bases between. Germline V gene lookup returns CDR1 LGHNA and CDR2 YSLEER. CDR3: CASSQEWLGWGEQFF. In DNA, the CDR3 is TGCGCCAGCAGCCAAGAATGGCTAGGATGGGGTGAGCAGTTCTTC.

This chain links TRBV5-1 with TRBJ1-1; D possibly corresponds to TRBD1 (6 bases). The CDR3 loop spans 15 amino acids. V lost 4 bases and J lost 5, with 18 bases in between. The V gene's germline CDR1 is SGHRS and CDR2 YFSETQ. The CDR3 DNA follows: TGCGCCAGCAGCCCATTACAGGGCGGTGGGACTGAAGCTTTCTTT. This encodes CASSPLQGGGTEAFF.

The chain uses TRBV5-1 and TRBJ2-7; D is undetermined. Germline CDR1 reads SGHRS; CDR2 reads YFSETQ. The CDR3 contains 14 residues. Trimming pared 4 bases from V and 4 bases from J, leaving 15 bases between. The CDR3 DNA follows: TGCGCCAGCAGCGACTTCGGCGACTCTTACGAGCAGTACTTC. Translated: CASSDFGDSYEQYF.

As concerns this clone: A junction boundary mismatches the germline segment, possibly from a read error. The gene calls are TRBV19 and TRBJ2-6; D not resolved. CDR1 and CDR2 (germline): LNHDA, SQIVND (reference sequence). This CDR3 has 11 amino acids. The CDR3 loop is CASSIRDSWAF. CDR3 sequence (DNA): TGTGCCAGTAGTATTAGAGACTCCTGGGCTTTC.

The V call is TRBV7-6, the J call TRBJ2-3, with a tentative D call TRBD2 (5 bases). Looked up from germline, CDR1 is SGHVS and CDR2 is FNYEAQ. The length of the CDR3 is 15 residues. Trimming shortened V by 5 bases and J by 3 bases, and 15 bases separated the two germline ends. Here the CDR3 reads CASSRLDYGTDTQYF. For the CDR3, the DNA is TGTGCCAGCAGCCGCCTCGACTATGGAACAGATACGCAGTATTTT. Full variable domain (missing parts from reference TRBV7-6 and TRBJ2-3): GAGVSQSPRYKVTKRGQDVALRCDPISGHVSLYWYRQALGQGPEFLTYFNYEAQQDKSGLPNDRFSAERPEGSISTLTIQRTEQRDSAMYRCASSRLDYGTDTQYFGPGTRLTVL.

Points on this clone: The identical CDR3 is also encoded by other nucleotide sequences in the sample. J is TRBJ2-7 and V is TRBV9, with D tentatively TRBD1 or TRBD2 (6 bases each). The germline V gene has CDR1 SGDLS and CDR2 YYNGEE. Trimming took off 0 bases at V and 0 bases at J, with 10 bases between the two ends. This CDR3 comprises 15 residues. The CDR3 loop reads CASSVEGGLSYEQYF. CDR3 nucleotides: TGTGCCAGCAGCGTAGAGGGGGGACTCTCCTACGAGCAGTACTTC.

The chain combines TRBV10-1 with TRBJ1-2; tentative D call: TRBD1 (6 bases). The V and J ends lost 6 bases and 4 bases respectively, with 12 bases between them. This CDR3 is 13 amino acids long. The germline CDR1 and CDR2 sequences are WNHNN and SYGVQD (reference sequence). The CDR3 loop is CASSRDKAYGYTF. DNA of the CDR3: TGCGCCAGCAGCCGGGACAAGGCCTATGGCTACACCTTC.

This clone came up once. The chain carries TRBV6-5 and TRBJ1-1, with TRBD1 matching 8 bases. Germline V gene lookup returns CDR1 MNHEY and CDR2 SVGAGI. This CDR3 has 15 residues. Trimming removed 2 bases from V and 4 bases from J; junction bases left unmatched: 6. DNA of the CDR3: TGTGCCAGCAGTTACGGGGCAGGGGGCCTCACTGAAGCTTTCTTT. Residues: CASSYGAGGLTEAFF.

The genes are TRBV11-2 and TRBJ2-7; weak D call: TRBD1 (5 bases). Germline CDR1 and CDR2: SGHAT and FQNNGV. Between the trimmed V and J ends, which lost 5 bases and 2 bases, there was a span of 16 bases. There are 15 residues in the CDR3. The CDR3 bases are TGTGCCAGCAGCCGTCAGGGTGCGCAACCCTACGAGCAGTACTTC. This codes for CASSRQGAQPYEQYF.

The J gene is TRBJ2-7, the V gene TRBV5-5; D is ambiguous. Trimming removed 4 bases at V and 2 bases at J, with 7 bases between. CDR1 is SGHKS and CDR2 is YYEKEE in the germline V gene (reference sequence). This CDR3 spans 12 amino acids. DNA for the CDR3: TGTGCCAGCAGCCGTGCCCCCTACGAGCAGTACTTC. Translating gives CASSRAPYEQYF. The entire variable domain, with the rest obtained from reference TRBV5-5 and TRBJ2-7, is as follows: DAGVTQSPTHLIKTRGQQVTLRCSPISGHKSVSWYQQVLGQGPQFIFQYYEKEERGRGNFPDRFSARQFPNYSSELNVNALLLGDSALYLCASSRAPYEQYFGPGTRLTVT.

This chain's CDR3 is CASRTGVTTNEKLFF. CDR3 DNA: TGTGCCAGTCGGACAGGGGTCACCACTAATGAAAAACTGTTTTTT. V usage is TRBV19 and J usage is TRBJ1-4; TRBD1 aligns across 9 bases. The junction had 6 bases not matched to a gene; V was cut back by 8 bases and J by 2 bases. Germline V CDR1 and CDR2: LNHDA, SQIVND (reference sequence). This CDR3 comprises 15 residues.

The chain combines TRBV27 with TRBJ2-7, with TRBD1 matching over 7 bases. The germline gives CDR1 MNHEY, CDR2 SMNVEV (reference sequence). V dropped 3 bases and J dropped 6; count of bases not matched to a gene: 8. The CDR3 extends over 14 amino acids. The CDR3 bases are TGTGCCAGCAGTTTTGACAGGGATCGGCTCGAGCAGTACTTC. Its translation: CASSFDRDRLEQYF.

The CDR3 DNA is TGTGCCACCGCTCCACCGGGACAGGCACTCTATGGCTACACCTTC. This sequence encodes CATAPPGQALYGYTF. V gene TRBV27 combines with J gene TRBJ1-2, with 8 bases aligning to TRBD1. Per germline, CDR1 MNHEY and CDR2 SMNVEV (reference sequence). Losses at the gene ends were 10 bases for V and 4 bases for J; bases not matched to a gene: 14. The length of the CDR3 is 15 residues.

The V gene is TRBV4-1, the J gene TRBJ2-2; 11 bases are shared with TRBD2. Germline V lookup: CDR1 MGHRA, CDR2 YSYEKL. The CDR3 has 18 amino acids. The ends lost 2 bases at V and 0 bases at J; junction bases unmatched: 5. For the CDR3, the DNA is TGCGCCAGCAGCCAAACGGGGACTAGCGGACCGAACACCGGGGAGCTGTTTTTT. This codes for CASSQTGTSGPNTGELFF.

With regard to this clone: This CDR3 is also generated by other DNA sequences in the sample. The V gene is TRBV11-3, the J gene TRBJ2-7, with no clear D. The germline V gene has CDR1 SGHNT and CDR2 YENEEA. The CDR3 is made up of 12 amino acids. The ends were cut back, 1 base at V and 6 bases at J, with 7 bases in the middle. The CDR3 reads CASSLGLGEQYF. CDR3 nucleotides: TGTGCCAGCAGCTTAGGCTTGGGCGAGCAGTACTTC.

The chain combines TRBV18 with TRBJ1-4, with TRBD1 as a possible D gene (6 bases). CDR1 KGHSH and CDR2 LQKENI come from the germline V gene. The V end lost 4 bases, the J end lost 5 bases, and 14 bases lay between the germline ends. This CDR3 contains 15 residues. The DNA of the CDR3 is TGTGCCAGCTCACGGGACAAAGGGCTAAATGAAAAACTGTTTTTT. It encodes CASSRDKGLNEKLFF.

The chain is built from TRBV9 and TRBJ2-2, with TRBD1 identical over 10 bases. Germline loops: CDR1 SGDLS, CDR2 YYNGEE. J was trimmed by 8 bases and V by 4 bases; bases with no gene match: 8. This CDR3 has 15 residues. CDR3 coding DNA: TGTGCCAGCAGCATCACGACAGGGGGCAATGGGGAGCTGTTTTTT. Translated: CASSITTGGNGELFF.

CDR3 bases: TGTGCCAGCTCAGAAATTGGACTAGCGGAGACCCAGTACTTC. It yields the protein CASSEIGLAETQYF. The V and J genes are TRBV18 and TRBJ2-5; 9 nucleotides align to TRBD2. The trim removed 5 bases at V and 5 bases at J, leaving 6 bases unmatched. Germline V gene lookup returns CDR1 KGHSH and CDR2 LQKENI. The CDR3 is 14 amino acids.

CDR3 amino acids: CASSIYEREQETQYF. Written as DNA, the CDR3 is TGTGCCAGTAGTATTTACGAGAGGGAGCAAGAGACCCAGTACTTC. The V and J genes are TRBV19 and TRBJ2-5; perhaps TRBD2 as D (5 bases). The germline CDR1 and CDR2 sequences are LNHDA and SQIVND (reference sequence). Trimming took off 3 bases at V and 2 bases at J, with 13 bases between the two ends. The CDR3 length is 15 residues.

The gene calls are TRBV2 and TRBJ2-5; 10 bases are a match to TRBD2. The germline gives CDR1 SNHLY, CDR2 FYNNEI. V shed 3 bases and J 4 bases; nucleotides not matched to a gene: 8. The CDR3 consists of 16 residues. CDR3 sequence: CASSDRSGRAGETQYF. The DNA of the CDR3 is TGTGCCAGCAGTGATCGAAGCGGGAGGGCCGGAGAGACCCAGTACTTC.